The 21 T cell receptor beta chains listed next were all sequenced from one sample in a study of metastatic and nonmetastatic thyroid tumors. No treatment had been given to any patient before thyroid surgery. MiXCR re-clonotyped the PCR reads for TCRdb. The profile shows around 26,000 clones, roughly 4% of them singletons. Sequencing was done on a sample of blood. The receptors were sampled from a male donor with papillary thyroid cancer or a benign thyroid nodule (not recorded which). Some clones in this sample may be carry-over from other donors' samples.

In this sample, this clone turned up a few times. One base away lies a much larger clone, so this may be a sequencing read error. The chain couples TRBV14 to TRBJ1-1; a weak D match, TRBD1 (5 bases). V was trimmed by 0 bases and J by 7 bases, leaving 12 bases between them. This CDR3 has 14 residues. Germline V gene lookup returns CDR1 SGHDN and CDR2 FVKESK. As DNA, the CDR3 is TGTGCCAGCAGCCAAGATACGCCAGGGAATGAAGCTTTCTTT. Amino acids: CASSQDTPGNEAFF.

J is TRBJ2-1 and V is TRBV6-1, with 14 bases matching TRBD2. CDR3 size: 18 residues. The junction had 12 bases not matched to a gene; V was cut back by 7 bases and J by 4 bases. Germline V gene lookup returns CDR1 MNHNS and CDR2 SASEGT. The CDR3 nucleotides read TGTGCCAGCACTGGGACTAGCGGGGGAGCGGGAGGTTACAATGAGCAGTTCTTC. It is translated as CASTGTSGGAGGYNEQFF.

In DNA, the CDR3 is TGTGCCACCAGTGATCCCGGGGAAGTCACAGATACGCAGTATTTT. Translating it yields CATSDPGEVTDTQYF. The chain recombines TRBV24-1 with TRBJ2-3; D is perhaps TRBD2 (5 bases). With 3 bases removed from V and 2 bases from J, the gap between germline ends came to 11 bases. Per germline, CDR1 KGHDR and CDR2 SFDVKD. The CDR3 runs to 15 residues.

The sample holds a few counts of this clone. At one end, the junction sequence differs from germline, possibly due to a read error. The chain has TRBV29-1 and TRBJ2-7, with TRBD2 matching over 8 bases. Germline V lookup: CDR1 SQVTM, CDR2 ANQGSEA. This CDR3 is 12 amino acids long. CDR3 sequence (DNA): TGCAGCGCCGCGACTAGCGCTTCCGAGCATTACTTC. Translated, it gives CSAATSASEHYF.

This clone was detected many times. The CDR3 here is CSAYPDRADNQPQHF. The CDR3 DNA reads as TGCAGTGCCTACCCCGACAGGGCGGACAATCAGCCCCAGCATTTT. J is TRBJ1-5 and V is TRBV20-1; 7 positions match TRBD1. This CDR3 region has 15 residues. V was clipped by 6 bases and J by 3 bases; unmatched bases: 11. Germline V lookup: CDR1 DFQATT, CDR2 SNEGSKA (reference sequence).

As for this clone: Relative to the germline gene, one junction end is altered; a read error may explain this. The V gene is TRBV6-1, the J gene TRBJ2-5, with D hard to call. CDR3 length equals 13 residues. The germline V gene encodes CDR1 MNHNS and CDR2 SASEGT. The CDR3 DNA reads TGTGCCAGCACCCCTAAGTATCAAGGGACCCAGTACTTC. As protein: CASTPKYQGTQYF.

The table lists this clone with a few counts. A junction boundary mismatches the germline segment, possibly from a read error. This sequence joins TRBV20-1 and TRBJ2-7; TRBD2 aligns across 11 bases. Germline V gives CDR1 DFQATT, CDR2 SNEGSKA (reference sequence). The CDR3 spans 18 residues. This chain's CDR3 is CRARSLGLAVGFSYEQYF. CDR3 DNA: TGCAGAGCTAGATCCTTGGGACTAGCGGTAGGGTTCTCCTACGAGCAGTACTTC.

V and J are TRBV20-1 and TRBJ2-7; 11 nucleotides line up with TRBD2. The germline CDR1 and CDR2 sequences are DFQATT and SNEGSKA (reference sequence). CDR3 length: 17 amino acids. With 3 bases clipped from V and 2 bases from J, the junction kept 12 bases outside the gene matches. The CDR3 protein is CSASGGGTSGDAYEQYF. As DNA, the CDR3 is TGCAGTGCTAGTGGAGGGGGGACTAGCGGTGACGCCTACGAGCAGTACTTC.

This clone was observed a few times. The CDR3 nucleotides are TGTGCCAGCAGCACTGAGTGGTCGCTCGGCACAGATACGCAGTATTTT. Translation gives CASSTEWSLGTDTQYF. The rearrangement joins TRBV6-4 to TRBJ2-3; D is unclear. The V end lost 6 bases, the J end lost 1 base, and 17 bases lay between the germline ends. The CDR3 totals 16 residues. The germline CDR1 and CDR2 sequences are MRHNA and SNTAGT.

The table lists this clone with many counts. The CDR3 DNA reads as TGTGCCAGCAGCCAAGCTGGGAGTCGTGAGACCCAGTACTTC. This encodes CASSQAGSRETQYF. The rearrangement uses TRBV4-2 and TRBJ2-5, with D perhaps matching TRBD2 (5 bases). Germline loops: CDR1 LGHNA, CDR2 YNFKEQ. Trimming took off 1 base at V and 5 bases at J, with 11 bases between the two ends. This CDR3 comprises 14 residues.

This clone has a handful of counts. V gene TRBV28 combines with J gene TRBJ2-7, with 9 bases that match TRBD2. J was trimmed by 0 bases and V by 5 bases; bases with no gene match: 5. The germline CDR1 and CDR2 sequences are MDHEN and SYDVKM. This CDR3 has 15 amino acids. This CDR3 is CASSMLAGYSYEQYF. The CDR3 DNA sequence: TGTGCCAGCAGTATGCTAGCGGGGTACTCCTACGAGCAGTACTTC.

A remark on this clone: A clone one base away is much larger, so this may be a read error. The chain employs TRBV27 and TRBJ2-3, with no clear D. Trimming cost V 2 bases and J 6 bases, with 9 bases left between them. The CDR3 runs to 13 residues. Germline CDR1 is MNHEY and CDR2 is SMNVEV (reference sequence). The DNA of the CDR3 is TGTGCCAGCAGTTTAGTGTTAGTGGATACGCAGTATTTT. It specifies CASSLVLVDTQYF.

This clone occurred a few times. This rearrangement joins TRBV7-2 to TRBJ1-2; possibly TRBD1 for D (5 bases). The germline V gene encodes CDR1 SGHTA and CDR2 FQGNSA. The germline V and J ends were trimmed by 7 bases and 1 base, with 13 bases remaining between them. There are 14 residues in the CDR3. CDR3 in DNA: TGTGCCAGCACCACCGGGGGGGGTAACTATGGCTACACCTTC. Translating it yields CASTTGGGNYGYTF.

The chain is built from TRBV19 and TRBJ1-5, with D tentatively TRBD1 (6 bases). The germline V gene has CDR1 LNHDA and CDR2 SQIVND (reference sequence). The CDR3 has 12 residues. Trimming pared 10 bases from V and 4 bases from J, leaving 11 bases between. The CDR3 loop reads CATQGWNQPQHF. The CDR3 nucleotides read TGTGCCACACAGGGTTGGAATCAGCCCCAGCATTTT. The variable domain in full, completed from reference TRBV19 and TRBJ1-5, reads DGGITQSPKYLFRKEGQNVTLSCEQNLNHDAMYWYRQDPGQGLRLIYYSQIVNDFQKGDIAEGYSVSREKKESFPLTVTSAQKNPTAFYLCATQGWNQPQHFGDGTRLSIL.

By sample fraction, this clone is medium-sized. The chain has TRBV6-1 and TRBJ1-3; 8 positions match TRBD1. This CDR3 has 17 amino acids. Trimming cost V 6 bases and J 1 base; bases outside gene matches: 11. Germline values: CDR1 MNHNS, CDR2 SASEGT. The CDR3 DNA follows: TGTGCCAGCAGCCAGCCTGGACAGGGAGTGTCTGGAAACACCATATATTTT. It yields the protein CASSQPGQGVSGNTIYF.

This rearrangement joins TRBV5-1 to TRBJ2-7; TRBD2 matches 14 bases. Looked up from germline, CDR1 is SGHRS and CDR2 is YFSETQ. CDR3 length: 13 residues. J lost 11 bases, V lost 2 bases, and 3 bases had no gene match. In nucleotides, the CDR3 is TGCGCCAGCAGCTTCGGGACTAGCGGGAGTGAGTACTTC. Translating gives CASSFGTSGSEYF.

This clone has a handful of counts. The rearrangement links TRBV19 to TRBJ2-7; 8 bases fit TRBD1. After removal of 5 bases from V and 4 bases from J, the junction contained 7 bases not matched to a gene. CDR1 is LNHDA, CDR2 SQIVND, per germline (reference sequence). The CDR3 has 14 amino acids. Written as DNA, the CDR3 is TGTGCCAGTAGTTCGCGACAGGGGAGATACGAGCAGTACTTC. It codes for CASSSRQGRYEQYF.

This clone was observed a few times. The CDR3 region has the DNA TGTGCCACCAGTGACCCAGCGGGAGGGAGCTCCTACAATGAGCAGTTCTTC. The encoded protein is CATSDPAGGSSYNEQFF. J is TRBJ2-1 and V is TRBV24-1; TRBD2 matches at 10 bases. With 4 bases clipped from V and 0 bases from J, the junction kept 5 bases outside the gene matches. The germline gives CDR1 KGHDR, CDR2 SFDVKD. This CDR3 has 17 amino acids.

This chain connects TRBV24-1 to TRBJ1-2, with TRBD1 matching 10 bases. Germline values: CDR1 KGHDR, CDR2 SFDVKD. The CDR3 runs to 13 residues. V was clipped by 7 bases and J by 8 bases; unmatched bases: 6. The CDR3 loop is CATSPGQGTGYTF. In DNA, the CDR3 is TGTGCCACCAGCCCGGGACAGGGGACGGGCTACACCTTC.

This clone turned up a few times. A much larger clone lies a single base off, so this may be a read error. This chain joins TRBV27 and TRBJ2-2, with TRBD2 matching 14 bases. The V gene end was trimmed by 3 bases and the J gene end by 0 bases; junction bases not matched to a gene: 3. The CDR3 length is 18 residues. The V gene's germline CDR1 is MNHEY and CDR2 SMNVEV (reference sequence). CDR3 residues: CASSFRTSGRTNTGELFF. The CDR3 nucleotides are TGTGCCAGCAGTTTTAGGACTAGCGGGAGGACGAACACCGGGGAGCTGTTTTTT.

This clone was detected only a few times. The chain recombines TRBV20-1 with TRBJ1-2; D remains unclear. V lost 3 bases to trimming and J lost 5 bases, with 16 bases between them. Germline-derived CDR1 and CDR2 are DFQATT and SNEGSKA (reference sequence). CDR3 length equals 14 residues. The DNA for the CDR3 is TGCAGTGCTAGTCTAATGTCAGGTGGGTATGGCTACACCTTC. It yields the protein CSASLMSGGYGYTF.